Following are 18 T cell receptor beta chains from one sample sequenced in a study of cytomegalovirus exposure and HLA in healthy donors. The study ran its PCR with 60 Vbeta and 13 Jbeta primers. Assay: immunoSEQ multiplex PCR; the TCRdb copy retains only in-frame clones and omits some. The data show 120,000 to 150,000 clones, with about four fifths seen just once and about 5% held by the top ten. What was sequenced was PBMCs. The receptors stem from a man younger than 40 in good health and CMV-seropositive.

V usage is TRBV6-1 and J usage is TRBJ2-7; 10 bases fit TRBD1. Per the germline V gene, CDR1 is MNHNS and CDR2 is SASEGT. Losses at the gene ends were 8 bases for V and 3 bases for J; bases not matched to a gene: 10. The length of the CDR3 is 15 residues. The CDR3 region is CASLRGGTGDYEQYF. The CDR3 nucleotides are TGTGCCAGCTTGAGAGGAGGGACAGGGGACTACGAGCAGTACTTC.

The rearrangement links TRBV30 to TRBJ2-5, with 9 bases that match TRBD2. Germline V gene lookup returns CDR1 GTSNPN and CDR2 SVGIG (reference sequence). The CDR3 consists of 14 residues. V lost 3 bases, J lost 5 bases, and 7 bases stayed unmatched. Here the CDR3 DNA reads TGTGCCTGGAGGGTAGCGGGAGCTGGGGAGACCCAGTACTTC. Protein sequence: CAWRVAGAGETQYF.

The chain couples TRBV4-1 to TRBJ1-5, with D possibly matching TRBD1 (5 bases). This CDR3 comprises 14 residues. Germline assignment: CDR1 MGHRA and CDR2 YSYEKL. Trimming pared 1 base from V and 6 bases from J, leaving 10 bases between. The CDR3 is CASSQVGVRQPQHF. In nucleotides, the CDR3 is TGCGCCAGCAGCCAAGTAGGGGTCCGTCAGCCCCAGCATTTT.

As regards this clone: An end of the junction does not agree with germline; a read error may underlie this. V and J are TRBV7-2 and TRBJ2-5; the D gene is possibly TRBD1 (6 bases). The CDR3 totals 14 residues. The germline CDR1 and CDR2 sequences are SGHTA and FQGNSA. The CDR3 loop reads CASNLLSGGGIQYF. The CDR3, as DNA: TGTGCCAGCAACTTACTTAGTGGGGGCGGTATCCAGTACTTC.

J is TRBJ1-1 and V is TRBV5-4; D gene uncertain. This CDR3 spans 13 amino acids. Germline values: CDR1 SGHNT, CDR2 YYREEE (reference sequence). V lost 3 bases to trimming and J lost 10 bases, with 16 bases between them. The CDR3 protein is CASSSLDGGVAFF. The CDR3 DNA sequence: TGTGCCAGCAGCTCATTAGACGGTGGAGTAGCTTTCTTT. Based on the CDR3 plus reference TRBV5-4 and TRBJ1-1, the full variable domain is ETGVTQSPTHLIKTRGQQVTLRCSSQSGHNTVSWYQQALGQGPQFIFQYYREEENGRGNFPPRFSGLQFPNYSSELNVNALELDDSALYLCASSSLDGGVAFFGQGTRLTVV.

The chain is built from TRBV7-8 and TRBJ2-3; 8 bases fit TRBD1. J lost 6 bases, V lost 5 bases, and 1 base had no gene match. Germline V gene lookup returns CDR1 SGHVS and CDR2 FQNEAQ. The CDR3 extends over 12 amino acids. CDR3 sequence: CASSQGADTQYF. The DNA for the CDR3 is TGTGCCAGCAGCCAGGGGGCGGATACGCAGTATTTT.

This clone was seen only once. V gene TRBV19 combines with J gene TRBJ1-5, with D tentatively TRBD1 (5 bases). V dropped 6 bases and J dropped 2 bases, with 5 bases sitting between them. Germline loops: CDR1 LNHDA, CDR2 SQIVND (reference sequence). The CDR3 is 12 amino acids. DNA for the CDR3: TGTGCCAGTAGACAGGGCAATCAGCCCCAGCATTTT. Its protein product is CASRQGNQPQHF.

The genes are TRBV29-1 and TRBJ2-7, with TRBD1 identical over 8 bases. This CDR3 is 13 amino acids long. J lost 5 bases, V lost 1 base, and 4 bases had no gene match. Looked up from germline, CDR1 is SQVTM and CDR2 is ANQGSEA. CDR3 sequence (DNA): TGCAGCGTTGAAGGGGACAGGCCGGACGAGCAGTACTTC. Translation gives CSVEGDRPDEQYF.

V is TRBV7-9 and J is TRBJ2-3; weak D call: TRBD2 (6 bases). This CDR3 region has 14 residues. CDR1 is SEHNR and CDR2 is FQNEAQ in the germline V gene (reference sequence). V was clipped by 2 bases and J by 0 bases, with 6 bases between them. CDR3 DNA: TGTGCCAGCAGCTTAAGCGGGAGCACAGATACGCAGTATTTT. It codes for CASSLSGSTDTQYF.

The V and J genes are TRBV11-3 and TRBJ2-1; TRBD2 aligns across 14 bases. The CDR3 loop spans 15 amino acids. The J segment lost 6 bases and the V segment lost 5 bases, leaving 3 bases of the junction unmatched. Per germline, CDR1 SGHNT and CDR2 YENEEA. CDR3 loop: CASSTGLAGVNEQFF. The DNA for the CDR3 is TGTGCCAGCAGCACGGGACTAGCGGGAGTCAATGAGCAGTTCTTC.

The gene calls are TRBV5-6 and TRBJ1-4; 9 bases line up with TRBD1. J gave up 5 bases and V 4 bases, and 3 bases lay outside the gene matches. Per the germline V gene, CDR1 is SGHDT and CDR2 is YYEEEE. The CDR3 consists of 14 residues. The CDR3 nucleotides read TGTGCCAGCAGCCCCGGGACAGGGAATGAAAAACTGTTTTTT. It specifies CASSPGTGNEKLFF.

In this sample, this clone turned up a few times. The chain employs TRBV29-1 and TRBJ2-7; 7 bases match TRBD1. Trimming took 5 bases from V and 7 from J; bases not matched to a gene: 14. The CDR3 loop spans 14 amino acids. CDR1 is SQVTM and CDR2 is ANQGSEA in the germline V gene. The DNA for the CDR3 is TGCAGCGTTTCCAGACAGGGCGCCCGGGAAGAGCAGTACTTC. It translates to CSVSRQGAREEQYF.

The V and J genes are TRBV29-1 and TRBJ1-1; 7 nucleotides agree with TRBD1. Trimming took 4 bases from V and 1 from J; bases not matched to a gene: 3. CDR1 SQVTM and CDR2 ANQGSEA come from the germline V gene. This CDR3 region has 13 residues. The CDR3 sequence: CSVGGQKNTEAFF. The CDR3, as DNA: TGCAGCGTTGGGGGACAGAAGAACACTGAAGCTTTCTTT.

The V and J genes are TRBV11-2 and TRBJ1-4, with D uncertain. CDR3 length: 16 amino acids. Trimming took off 2 bases at V and 5 bases at J, with 15 bases between the two ends. The germline gives CDR1 SGHAT, CDR2 FQNNGV. The chain's CDR3 is CASSLLPRQRNEKLFF. The CDR3 DNA reads TGTGCCAGCAGCTTATTACCACGGCAGAGGAATGAAAAACTGTTTTTT. Together with reference TRBV11-2 and TRBJ1-4, the CDR3 gives the full variable domain: EAGVAQSPRYKIIEKRQSVAFWCNPISGHATLYWYQQILGQGPKLLIQFQNNGVVDDSQLPKDRFSAERLKGVDSTLKIQPAKLEDSAVYLCASSLLPRQRNEKLFFGSGTQLSVL.

Worth noting for this clone: An end of the junction differs from the germline gene, which may be a read error. The J gene is TRBJ2-5, the V gene TRBV5-6; 10 nucleotides agree with TRBD1. Germline V gene lookup returns CDR1 SGHDT and CDR2 YYEEEE. The CDR3 consists of 15 residues. For the CDR3, the DNA is TGTGCCAGCAGTTTGGACAGGGGGGTTCGAGAGACCCAGTACTTC. Amino acids: CASSLDRGVRETQYF.

The chain uses TRBV27 and TRBJ1-2; D ambiguous. The CDR3 spans 12 residues. The V end lost 8 bases, the J end lost 7 bases, and 14 bases lay between the germline ends. CDR1 and CDR2 (germline): MNHEY, SMNVEV (reference sequence). CDR3 residues: CASVANSGGYTF. The CDR3 coding sequence is TGTGCCAGCGTAGCCAACTCTGGTGGCTACACCTTC.

The DNA for the CDR3 is TGTGCCAGCAGCTTGACAGGGCGGGGGGGATCCGTGTATTTT. Its translation: CASSLTGRGGSVYF. The chain uses TRBV5-5 and TRBJ1-3; tentatively, D is TRBD1 (6 bases). The length of the CDR3 is 14 residues. CDR1 and CDR2 (germline): SGHKS, YYEKEE (reference sequence). Trimming stripped 1 base from V and 16 bases from J, with 21 bases between.

The chain combines TRBV11-3 with TRBJ2-7, with 8 bases identical to TRBD2. V shed 1 base, J shed 5 bases, and the junction held 4 bases outside the gene matches. Per the germline V gene, CDR1 is SGHNT and CDR2 is YENEEA. The CDR3 is 14 amino acids. In DNA, the CDR3 is TGTGCCAGCAGCTTAGGTGGACTAGCAAACGAGCAGTACTTC. Translation gives CASSLGGLANEQYF.